A selection of T cell receptor beta chains follows, all from one sample in a study of blood T cell repertoires in COVID-19. Measured with immunoSEQ multiplex PCR; TCRdb has only the in-frame clones, and not every one. The data contain 200,000 to 250,000 clones, about four fifths of them singletons. The sequenced material came from peripheral blood. All receptors come from a young man who had recovered from COVID-19. Each CDR3 is given with its conserved first and last residue. The order of the fields is D gene, V gene, clone size, J gene, CDR3 DNA, CDR3 protein. A D gene is named only where the DNA matches it firmly. Some rows mark clone size as missing; the rest say once, few, many or name a class of expanded clone.

TRBD2	TRBV4-1	.	TRBJ2-5	TGCGCCAGCAGCCTGTGGCTAGCGGGGGGGCCGGGGACCCAGTACTTC	CASSLWLAGGPGTQYF
.	TRBV6-1	few	TRBJ1-1	TGTGCCAGCAGTGAGGGGACTGGGTCTATCGACACTGAAGCTTTCTTT	CASSEGTGSIDTEAFF
.	TRBV28	.	TRBJ1-4	TGTGCCAGCAGTCAGATCCACAGCTACTTGTTTTTT	CASSQIHSYLFF
.	TRBV18	once	TRBJ2-2	TGTGCCAGCTCACCCTCGGCGGGGAACACCGGGGAGCTGTTTTTT	CASSPSAGNTGELFF
.	TRBV9	.	TRBJ2-3	TGTGCCAGCAGCGTAGGAACGGGATCCACAGATACGCAGTATTTT	CASSVGTGSTDTQYF
.	TRBV19	.	TRBJ1-1	TGTGCCAGTAGTATAGATCTAGGGGTTGAAGCTTTCTTT	CASSIDLGVEAFF
TRBD1	TRBV11-1	.	TRBJ1-2	TGTGCCAGCAGCTCGGACAGGGAGGGGGCTAACTATGGCTACACCTTC	CASSSDREGANYGYTF
.	TRBV2	.	TRBJ1-1	TGTGCCAGCAGCGCGAGAAAGAACACTGAAGCTTTCTTT	CASSARKNTEAFF
.	TRBV5-1	.	TRBJ1-1	TGCGCCAGCAGCTTGGTGGGTGCCAGGGGAGATACTGAAGCTTTCTTT	CASSLVGARGDTEAFF
TRBD1	TRBV4-2	few	TRBJ2-5	TGTGCCAGCAGCCAAGAGTCCAGGGGGGAGACCCAGTACTTC	CASSQESRGETQYF
TRBD1	TRBV15	.	TRBJ2-7	TGTGCCACCCGCGCGGACAGGGACTCCTACGAGCAGTACTTC	CATRADRDSYEQYF
.	TRBV29-1	once	TRBJ1-2	TGCAGCGTTGAAACTAGGGACTATGGCTACACCTTC	CSVETRDYGYTF
.	TRBV9	.	TRBJ1-3	TGTGCCAGCAGCGTAGCCAGTGGGAGGGGAAACACCATATATTTT	CASSVASGRGNTIYF
.	TRBV5-1	.	TRBJ1-2	TGCGCCAGCTGCCAATTACAGGGAGGGGGCTACACCTTC	CASCQLQGGGYTF
TRBD1	TRBV7-3	few	TRBJ2-2	TGTGCCAGCAGCCCAAGTCCCGGACAGGGGGCGGACGGGGAGCTGTTTTTT	CASSPSPGQGADGELFF
.	TRBV5-1	few	TRBJ2-3	TGCGCCAGCAGCCGAGGGACAACTAGCACAGATACGCAGTATTTT	CASSRGTTSTDTQYF
.	TRBV6-1	.	TRBJ1-6	TGTGCCAGCAGTGACAGGGCCTTTAATTCACCCCTCCACTTT	CASSDRAFNSPLHF
TRBD2	TRBV7-9	.	TRBJ2-3	TGTGCCAGCAGCATATGGACTAGCGGATATACAGATACGCAGTATTTT	CASSIWTSGYTDTQYF
.	TRBV3-1/TRBV3-2	.	TRBJ2-5	TGTGCCAGCAGCCAAGAGAGGAGGGTCGGACAAGAGACCCAGTACTTC	CASSQERRVGQETQYF
TRBD1	TRBV12-5	.	TRBJ1-2	TGTGCCGCCTCGGGACAGGGGGATCGGTATGGCTACACCTTC	CAASGQGDRYGYTF
.	TRBV28	once	TRBJ1-5	TGTGCCAGCAGCAGGGGAACTGGGTCGTATAGCAATCAGCCCCAGCATTTT	CASSRGTGSYSNQPQHF
.	TRBV5-6	.	TRBJ1-5	TGTGCCAGCAGCTTGGGTCGGGGTAGCAATCAGCCCCAGCATTTT	CASSLGRGSNQPQHF
TRBD1	TRBV6-6	.	TRBJ1-5	TGTGCCAGCAGTAAGGGACAGGGGGGGAATCAGCCCCAGCATTTT	CASSKGQGGNQPQHF
TRBD1	TRBV2	.	TRBJ1-2	TGTGCCAGCAGTGGGGGACAGCTTTATGGCTACACCTTC	CASSGGQLYGYTF
.	TRBV6-1	once	TRBJ2-3	TGTGCCAGCAGTGAAGCTCGGGGTAGCACAGATACGCAGTATTTT	CASSEARGSTDTQYF
.	TRBV5-8	.	TRBJ1-2	TGTGCCAGCAGCCGGGATCTCAATGGGGATGGCTACACCTTC	CASSRDLNGDGYTF
.	TRBV11-3	.	TRBJ2-3	TGTGCCAGCAGTCAGTCTACAGGTGCAGATACGCAGTATTTT	CASSQSTGADTQYF
TRBD2	TRBV7-6	.	TRBJ2-1	TGTGCCAGCAGCCCAACCTCTAGCGGGGGGGCCCACAATGAGCAGTTCTTC	CASSPTSSGGAHNEQFF
TRBD1	TRBV19	.	TRBJ1-6	TGTGCCAGTAGTACCGACAGGGACAATTCACCCCTCCACTTT	CASSTDRDNSPLHF
.	TRBV28	.	TRBJ1-2	TGTGCCAGCAGTGCGGGGGATGGCTACACCTTC	CASSAGDGYTF
TRBD1	TRBV29-1	.	TRBJ2-1	TGCAGCGTTGAAGTATTGCAGGGGGCGAGGAATGAGCAGTTCTTC	CSVEVLQGARNEQFF
.	TRBV14	.	TRBJ2-5	TGTGCCAGCAGCCGCTATGGGACCCAGTACTTC	CASSRYGTQYF
.	TRBV7-8	.	TRBJ2-5	TGTGCCAGCAGCCCCCGCCGTGAGTACCAAGAGACCCAGTACTTC	CASSPRREYQETQYF
.	TRBV9	.	TRBJ1-3	TGTGCCAGCAGCCGACACCGGGAGACGAACACCATATATTTT	CASSRHRETNTIYF
.	TRBV27	.	TRBJ1-3	TGTGCCAGCAGTTTGGAGCCTGGAAACACCATATATTTT	CASSLEPGNTIYF
TRBD2	TRBV10-2	.	TRBJ2-7	TGCGCCAGCAGTGAGTCGGGTCCCCTAGCGGGGGGTCCCCGGGTTTACGAGCAGTACTTC	CASSESGPLAGGPRVYEQYF
.	TRBV27	.	TRBJ2-1	TGTGCCAGCAGTTTAACCGTCGGGGGGCGCAATGAGCAGTTCTTC	CASSLTVGGRNEQFF
.	TRBV12-3/TRBV12-4	.	TRBJ1-3	TGTGCCAGCAGTTTGGCCAGAGGAAACACCATATATTTT	CASSLARGNTIYF
TRBD2	TRBV27	.	TRBJ2-1	TGTGCCAGCAGTCCTCTAGCGGGGGGGCGGCACAATGAGCAGTTCTTC	CASSPLAGGRHNEQFF
TRBD1	TRBV6-2/TRBV6-3	once	TRBJ2-7	TGTGCCAGCAGTCCGACTCGACAGGGGGCCCCGTACTTC	CASSPTRQGAPYF
TRBD2	TRBV10-1	.	TRBJ2-7	TGCGCCAGCAGTGACGGGCTAGCGGGGGGTCGAACGAATCCCTACGAGCAGTACTTC	CASSDGLAGGRTNPYEQYF
.	TRBV7-9	.	TRBJ1-2	TGTGCCAGCAGCTTCGGGGGGTTCGGTGATGGCTACACCTTC	CASSFGGFGDGYTF
.	TRBV11-2	.	TRBJ2-1	TGTGCCAGCAGCCAACGGGGTCGTGAGTACGATGAGCAGTTCTTC	CASSQRGREYDEQFF
TRBD1	TRBV29-1	.	TRBJ2-4	TGCAGCGTACTACAGGGGGATAGAGCAAACATTCAGTACTTC	CSVLQGDRANIQYF
.	TRBV1	.	TRBJ1-5	TGCACCAGCAGGTGGACAGATCAGCCCCAGCATTTT	CTSRWTDQPQHF
TRBD1	TRBV2	.	TRBJ2-3	TGTGCCAGCAGTGACCAGGGGGCGAACACAGATACGCAGTATTTT	CASSDQGANTDTQYF
.	TRBV19	.	TRBJ1-2	TGTGCCAGTAGTAGAGGCGACAGCCTTAACTATGGCTACACCTTC	CASSRGDSLNYGYTF